This entry is about one T cell receptor (beta chain). Antigen specificity is unknown. These data originate in a study of cytomegalovirus exposure and HLA in healthy donors. The study's findings and limits: Both high specificity and high sensitivity reportedly marked the classifier's diagnosis of cytomegalovirus status. TCR beta V- and J-gene trimming, according to a later analysis, was linked to a missense DCLRE1C variant. It is likely that the observed cluster of highly shared sequence variants was a sequencing artifact. In a later analysis, specific HLA alleles were associated with about 18,000 TCR beta sequences at a 0.05 false discovery rate.

Use of 60 Vbeta and 13 Jbeta primers characterized the PCR. Clones were sequenced by immunoSEQ multiplex PCR, and TCRdb holds only the in-frame ones, with some missing. The sample lists 150,000 to 200,000 clones, approximately 76% seen once, with roughly 2% in the top ten. Trimming left V 2 bases short and J 4 bases short, with 12 bases between. Germline V CDR1 and CDR2: SGDLS, YYNGEE. The CDR3 covers 14 residues. Sequencing was done on a sample of PBMCs. The gene calls are TRBV9 and TRBJ1-2; D possibly corresponds to TRBD1 (5 bases). The TCR was taken from a female donor in good health and CMV-seronegative. CDR3 protein: CASSVTQASYGYTF. DNA for the CDR3: TGTGCCAGCAGCGTCACACAGGCGTCCTATGGCTACACCTTC.